Detailed here is one T cell receptor (beta chain). Profiled with immunoSEQ multiplex PCR; TCRdb holds only in-frame clones, not every one. The sample consists of tens of thousands of clones, roughly 94% of them appearing once. These data are taken from a study of technical replicates of blood from several donors. In germline, CDR1 is SGHTA, CDR2 FQGNSA. Between the trimmed V and J ends, which lost 10 bases and 2 bases, there was a span of 9 bases. The CDR3 totals 11 residues. Source material: T cells isolated from PBMCs. The gene calls are TRBV7-2 and TRBJ2-7; no clear D gene. The clonotype comes from a human donor in good health. The CDR3 nucleotides are TGTGCCACCGCGATGACCTACGAGCAGTACTTC. This codes for CATAMTYEQYF.